One sample yielded the 18 T cell receptor beta chains listed below, sequenced in a study of CD4 and CD8 cells across lung adenocarcinoma regions. A single record per CDR3 protein comes from TCRdb applying MiXCR to the PCR reads. The sample yields about 12,000 distinct CDR3 sequences, 45% to 50% seen once. The material sequenced was CD8+ T cells from the margin of a lung tumor. The receptor source for this set is a male donor with lung adenocarcinoma. The CD4 and CD8 labels of this study may be unreliable.

With regard to this clonotype: Mismatch with germline at one junction end may stem from a read error. This rearrangement joins TRBV27 to TRBJ2-4; maybe TRBD1 (6 bases). Germline assignment: CDR1 MNHEY and CDR2 SMNVEV (reference sequence). The CDR3 sequence is 17 residues long. CDR3 sequence: CASSSEPAVGAKNIQYF. The CDR3 DNA sequence: TGTGCCAGCAGTTCGGAACCGGCGGTGGGGGCCAAAAACATTCAGTATTTC.

The rearrangement links TRBV25-1 to TRBJ2-1; D remains unclear. V was pared by 3 bases and J by 0 bases, with 6 bases between. The CDR3 runs to 14 residues. CDR1 MGHDK and CDR2 SYGVNS come from the germline V gene. As DNA, the CDR3 is TGTGCCAGCAGTGACTCAGGCTCCTACAATGAGCAGTTCTTC. Its translation is CASSDSGSYNEQFF. The whole variable domain, filled in from reference TRBV25-1 and TRBJ2-1, reads EADIYQTPRYLVIGTGKKITLECSQTMGHDKMYWYQQDPGMELHLIHYSYGVNSTEKGDLSSESTVSRIRTEHFPLTLESARPSHTSQYLCASSDSGSYNEQFFGPGTRLTVL.

The rearrangement uses TRBV6-2 or TRBV6-3 and TRBJ2-3, with D possibly called TRBD1 or TRBD2 (6 bases each). The CDR3 has 15 amino acids. Deletions cut 10 bases from V and 0 bases from J, with 17 bases between. CDR1 is MNHEY, CDR2 SVGEGT, per germline. CDR3 bases: TGTGCCACCAGGACGCGGGACACTAGCACAGATACGCAGTATTTT. Its protein is CATRTRDTSTDTQYF.

The J gene is TRBJ2-1, the V gene TRBV10-1, with TRBD2 matching over 10 bases. Germline V lookup: CDR1 WNHNN, CDR2 SYGVQD (reference sequence). J gave up 2 bases and V 5 bases, and 3 bases lay outside the gene matches. This CDR3 has 15 residues. This CDR3 is CASSTSGGAYNEQFF. The CDR3 DNA reads TGCGCCAGCAGTACAAGCGGGGGGGCCTACAATGAGCAGTTCTTC.

The chain uses TRBV6-1 and TRBJ2-5, with D maybe TRBD2 (5 bases). The CDR3 has 17 residues. Germline loops: CDR1 MNHNS, CDR2 SASEGT. V lost 4 bases and J lost 13, with 31 bases in between. This chain's CDR3 is CASSAALVNLAGVSPYF. The CDR3 nucleotides read TGTGCCAGCAGTGCGGCGCTCGTTAACCTAGCCGGAGTGTCCCCGTACTTC.

The chain recombines TRBV4-1 with TRBJ2-6; maybe TRBD2 (6 bases). The CDR3 has 20 residues. Germline V CDR1 and CDR2: MGHRA, YSYEKL. Trimming removed 0 bases at V and 1 base at J, with 19 bases between. The CDR3 is CASSQDPVAGLPSGANVLTF. The CDR3 nucleotides are TGCGCCAGCAGCCAAGATCCGGTGGCGGGACTCCCGTCTGGGGCCAACGTCCTGACTTTC.

This clonotype was recorded once. The junction departs from the called germline gene at one end, perhaps through a read error. The V and J genes are TRBV7-2 and TRBJ2-1, with a tentative D call TRBD2 (6 bases). Per the germline V gene, CDR1 is SGHTA and CDR2 is FQGNSA. The CDR3 is 13 amino acids. DNA of the CDR3: TGTGCGCGCGGGGCCCGTGAGAAAGATACCCAGTATTTC. Its protein product is CARGAREKDTQYF.

This chain uses TRBV27 with TRBJ2-3, with D tentatively TRBD1 (5 bases). V shed 9 bases and J shed 2 bases, with 12 bases lying between them. The CDR3 runs to 13 residues. CDR1 is MNHEY, CDR2 SMNVEV, per germline (reference sequence). The CDR3, as DNA: TGTGCCAGGAGCCTGACAGCCACAGATACGCAGTATTTT. Its protein is CARSLTATDTQYF.

The chain combines TRBV10-3 with TRBJ2-5, with TRBD2 matching 10 bases. V was clipped by 2 bases and J by 11 bases; unmatched bases: 14. The CDR3 is 16 amino acids. Germline V CDR1 and CDR2: ENHRY, SYGVKD. CDR3 nucleotides: TGTGCCATCAGTGAGCAAACTAGCGGGACGTGGCATGAGCAGTACTTC. Its translation: CAISEQTSGTWHEQYF.

This clonotype was seen once. One end of the junction does not line up with germline, which may come from a read error. The rearrangement joins TRBV27 to TRBJ2-1; D perhaps matches TRBD1 (5 bases). The end of the DNA aligns better with TRBJ2-5, so the J call may be wrong. The germline gives CDR1 MNHEY, CDR2 SMNVEV (reference sequence). This CDR3 has 13 residues. CDR3 in amino acids: CASSGRVYENQYF. As DNA, the CDR3 is TGTGCCAGCAGTGGCAGGGTGTACGAGAACCAGTACTTC.

The chain couples TRBV10-2 to TRBJ2-4; 7 nucleotides agree with TRBD1. V lost 3 bases, J lost 13 bases, and 15 bases stayed unmatched. Germline CDR1 and CDR2: WSHSY and SAAADI. The CDR3 extends over 15 amino acids. CDR3 sequence (DNA): TGCGCCAGCAGTGACCTCGCGACAGGGAAGGGTGAGCAGTACTTC. It is translated as CASSDLATGKGEQYF.

The chain recombines TRBV6-2 or TRBV6-3 with TRBJ2-5; 8 bases line up with TRBD2. The CDR3 totals 15 residues. CDR1 is MNHEY and CDR2 is SVGEGT in the germline V gene. The V segment lost 2 bases and the J segment 5 bases; nucleotides outside the gene matches: 7. This chain's CDR3 is CASSYRGLDGETQYF. Here the CDR3 DNA reads TGTGCCAGCAGTTACCGGGGACTAGATGGTGAGACCCAGTACTTC.

In its sample, this clonotype was seen many times. The CDR3, as DNA: TGTGCCAGCAGGCTGACATTGAACTATGGCTACACCTTC. Its protein product is CASRLTLNYGYTF. V usage is TRBV12-3 or TRBV12-4 and J usage is TRBJ1-2; D not certain. The CDR3 contains 13 residues. V was trimmed by 6 bases and J by 2 bases, leaving 10 bases between them.

This clonotype came up a few times. V is TRBV6-1 and J is TRBJ2-4, with D perhaps TRBD2 (5 bases). CDR1 and CDR2 (germline): MNHNS, SASEGT. There are 14 residues in the CDR3. Trimming took 7 bases from V and 0 from J, leaving 10 bases between them. Here the CDR3 DNA reads TGTGCCAGCATTCCGGGATCAGCCAAAAACATTCAGTACTTC. Protein sequence: CASIPGSAKNIQYF.

For this clonotype: At one end, the junction sequence differs from germline, possibly due to a read error. The gene calls are TRBV6-1 and TRBJ2-1; D possibly corresponds to TRBD1 (6 bases). Germline V gene sequence: CDR1 MNHNS, CDR2 SASEGT. The CDR3 consists of 14 residues. CDR3 sequence: CASGRTVPRNTQYF. For the CDR3, the DNA is TGTGCCAGCGGGCGGACAGTGCCCAGGAATACGCAGTACTTT.

This clonotype was observed a few times. The chain combines TRBV7-3 with TRBJ2-3; D is possibly TRBD1 (5 bases). The CDR3 loop spans 14 amino acids. V lost 5 bases, J lost 6 bases, and 15 bases lay in between. Germline V lookup: CDR1 SGHTA, CDR2 FQGTGA. Written as DNA, the CDR3 is TGTGCCAGCAGCCAAGGGGCTGGGTCCGATACGCAGTATTTT. This codes for CASSQGAGSDTQYF. Together with reference TRBV7-3 and TRBJ2-3, the CDR3 gives the full variable domain: GAGVSQTPSNKVTEKGKYVELRCDPISGHTALYWYRQSLGQGPEFLIYFQGTGAADDSGLPNDRFFAVRPEGSVSTLKIQRTERGDSAVYLCASSQGAGSDTQYFGPGTRLTVL.

V gene TRBV11-2 combines with J gene TRBJ2-5; 8 nucleotides agree with TRBD1. The CDR3 consists of 15 residues. J gave up 5 bases and V 1 base, and 6 bases lay outside the gene matches. Germline V gives CDR1 SGHAT, CDR2 FQNNGV. The CDR3 DNA follows: TGTGCCAGCAGCTTAGTAGCAGGGGGCATGGAGACCCAGTACTTC. Amino acid sequence: CASSLVAGGMETQYF.

The chain couples TRBV6-1 to TRBJ1-2; D might be TRBD1 (5 bases). CDR1 and CDR2 (germline): MNHNS, SASEGT. V dropped 9 bases and J dropped 8 bases, with 16 bases sitting between them. This CDR3 is built from 12 residues. The DNA of the CDR3 is TGTGCCAGTTCGCCCCCCCGGGGGGGCTACACCTTC. Residues: CASSPPRGGYTF.